The rows below give T cell receptor beta chains drawn from one sample of a study of naive and memory T cell subsets. TCRdb recomputed calls from the UMI-ligation and nested PCR reads with MiXCR, one row per CDR3 protein. The data show over 110,000 distinct CDR3 sequences, with approximately 20% seen just once and about 0.6% held by the top ten. The sequenced sample was naive CD8+ T cells from blood. The receptor set was obtained from a human donor in good health. Each CDR3 is given with its conserved first and last residue. D genes are given only for firm matches. Clone size is shown for a subset of rows, as once, few, many or a class of expanded clone.

V	D	J	size	DNA	CDR3
TRBV12-3/TRBV12-4	-	TRBJ1-2	once	TGTGCCAGCAGCAGAATCGGAGTTGATGACTACACCTTC	CASSRIGVDDYTF
TRBV28	-	TRBJ2-6	-	TGTGCCAGCAGTTTCAACAGGGTTTCTGGGGCCAACGTCCTGACTTTC	CASSFNRVSGANVLTF
TRBV27	-	TRBJ1-6	-	TGTGCCAGCAGTTTCTGGGGACACCTTAATTCACCCCTCCACTTT	CASSFWGHLNSPLHF
TRBV6-2/TRBV6-3	-	TRBJ2-3	-	TGTGCCAGCACCCCCAGGGGAGCCACAGATACGCAGTATTTT	CASTPRGATDTQYF
TRBV14	-	TRBJ1-2	few	TGTGCCAGCAGCCAAGGAGGGGGACAATTCTATGGCTACACCTTC	CASSQGGGQFYGYTF
TRBV7-9	-	TRBJ2-5	-	TGTGCCAGCAGCTTGTTCGGAGGGGAGACCCAGTACTTC	CASSLFGGETQYF
TRBV29-1	TRBD1	TRBJ2-1	-	TGCAGCGTTGAGGCACAGGGGCCAAATGAGCAGTTCTTC	CSVEAQGPNEQFF
TRBV7-9	TRBD1	TRBJ2-1	few	TGTGCCAGCAGCTTAGAGGGACAGGGGAGCTACAATGAGCAGTTCTTC	CASSLEGQGSYNEQFF
TRBV11-2	-	TRBJ2-7	-	TGTGCCAGCAGCTTAGATTGGCTAGTCGGCCACGAGCAGTACTTC	CASSLDWLVGHEQYF
TRBV11-3	TRBD2	TRBJ2-3	-	TGTGCCAGCAGCGGAACCGGGACTAACACAGATACGCAGTATTTT	CASSGTGTNTDTQYF
TRBV29-1	TRBD1	TRBJ1-3	-	TGCAGCGTTGAAGAGGACAGGGCTGGAAACACCATATATTTT	CSVEEDRAGNTIYF
TRBV9	TRBD2	TRBJ2-7	few	TGTGCCAGCAGCGGCGGGACTAGCGACTACGAGCAGTACTTC	CASSGGTSDYEQYF
TRBV20-1	-	TRBJ2-3	-	TGCAGTTTAGACCGACTCTTCCTTAGCACAGATACGCAGTATTTT	CSLDRLFLSTDTQYF
TRBV4-3	-	TRBJ1-2	many	TGCGCCAGCAGCCAAGAAGGGGACCGGTACTATGGCTACACCTTC	CASSQEGDRYYGYTF
TRBV6-5	TRBD2	TRBJ2-1	-	TGTGCCAGCAGTTACTCAAGCGGGACTAACAATGAGCAGTTCTTC	CASSYSSGTNNEQFF
TRBV7-2	TRBD1	TRBJ2-7	few	TGTGCCAGCAGCAAGCTTCCGGGACAGGGTTACGAGCAGTACTTC	CASSKLPGQGYEQYF
TRBV6-2/TRBV6-3	-	TRBJ2-7	few	TGTGCCAGCAGTTATTCCCTAGCCGAGCAGTACTTC	CASSYSLAEQYF
TRBV5-6	TRBD1	TRBJ2-6	-	TGTGCCAGCAGCTCGGGGACAGGGCTCTCTGGGGCCAACGTCCTGACTTTC	CASSSGTGLSGANVLTF
TRBV12-3/TRBV12-4	TRBD2	TRBJ2-1	-	TGTGCCAGCAGTTTAGCCGGCGGGAGGGGTGAGCAGTTCTTC	CASSLAGGRGEQFF
TRBV12-3/TRBV12-4	-	TRBJ2-7	-	TGTGCCAGCAGTGCCGGGTTGGAGCAGTACTTC	CASSAGLEQYF
TRBV15	TRBD1	TRBJ1-5	-	TGTGCCACCAGCTCAACCCCCGGGACAGTCAATCAGCCCCAGCATTTT	CATSSTPGTVNQPQHF
TRBV10-3	-	TRBJ2-4	few	TGTGCCACCTCAGCTCTCGGACCCATGGACATTCAGTACTTC	CATSALGPMDIQYF
TRBV27	-	TRBJ1-1	many	TGTGCCAGCAGTCTAGGGGGGGGTCACACTGAAGCTTTCTTT	CASSLGGGHTEAFF
TRBV13	TRBD2	TRBJ2-5	-	TGTGCCAGCACGGAATGGACTAGCGGCCGGCGGGAGACCCAGTACTTC	CASTEWTSGRRETQYF
TRBV4-2	TRBD2	TRBJ2-7	-	TGTGCCAGCAGCCAAGACTCATCGGGAGGGACCTACGAGCAGTACTTC	CASSQDSSGGTYEQYF
TRBV27	-	TRBJ1-5	-	TGTGCCAGCAGTTTAGGGTTCCGGCAGCCCCAGCATTTT	CASSLGFRQPQHF
TRBV4-2	TRBD2	TRBJ2-7	-	TGTGCCAGCAGCCTTACTAGCGGAGACCTGCTCTACGAGCAGTACTTC	CASSLTSGDLLYEQYF
TRBV28	-	TRBJ1-5	few	TGTGCCAGCAGTCCGGACAGCTACAATCAGCCCCAGCATTTT	CASSPDSYNQPQHF
TRBV15	TRBD2	TRBJ2-1	few	TGTGCCACCAGCTCCAGCGGGAGCTCCTACAATGAGCAGTTCTTC	CATSSSGSSYNEQFF